The sequence of this TCR beta chain was determined in a study of blood T cell repertoires in COVID-19. Study summary: Before being deemed recovered, Cohort 3 donors had two negative PCRs, clearance, or symptom resolution. There were acute and convalescent COVID-19 samples, and they came from the United States, Italy and Spain.

This clone has just one count. TCRdb's copy holds only in-frame clones and misses some; the assay was immunoSEQ multiplex PCR. The sample contains fewer than 250,000 clones, more than 75% of which appear only once. Across about two dozen US areas, participants ranged in age from 18 to 89 years. Germline lookup yields CDR1 LGHDT and CDR2 YNNKEL (reference sequence). The CDR3 runs to 13 residues. With 0 bases removed from V and 8 bases from J, the gap between germline ends came to 10 bases. This receptor was identified in a young man in a cohort exposed to, infected with or recovered from COVID-19 (not recorded which). The sample comprised PBMCs or T cells enriched from blood (not recorded which). The chain carries TRBV3-1 (or the pseudogene TRBV3-2) and TRBJ1-2, with no clear D. Here the CDR3 DNA reads TGTGCCAGCAGCCAAGATAGCCCGATGGGCTACACCTTC. This codes for CASSQDSPMGYTF.